A selection of T cell receptor beta chains follows, all from one sample in a study of T cell responses to AZD1222 COVID-19 vaccine. The table came from immunoSEQ multiplex PCR; TCRdb's copy has only in-frame clones and leaves some out. The sample consists of fewer than 250,000 clones, approximately 94% of them appearing once. The sample in question was peripheral blood, obtained on day 0 of MenACWY control vaccination. These receptors all stem from an adult in good health. The CDR3 runs from the conserved cysteine through the conserved F or W. The D gene is left open where the match is weak. Some rows mark clone size as missing; the rest say once, few, many or name a class of expanded clone.

CDR3nt | CDR3aa | abundance | d_gene | v_gene | len | j_gene
TGCGCCAGCAGTGAGGGGCGGGAAAAGCTGTTTTTT | CASSEGREKLFF | - | - | TRBV10-1 | 12 | TRBJ2-2
TGTGCCAGCAGCCAAGGCGTGGGAGGGTACGAGCAGTACTTC | CASSQGVGGYEQYF | - | TRBD2 | TRBV14 | 14 | TRBJ2-7
TGTGCCAGCGGCGAGGGGGCAGCAACTAATGAAAAACTGTTTTTT | CASGEGAATNEKLFF | - | TRBD1 | TRBV7-6 | 15 | TRBJ1-4
TGTGCCAGCAAAACAGGGTTATCCTACGAGCAGTACTTC | CASKTGLSYEQYF | - | - | TRBV2 | 13 | TRBJ2-7
TGCGCCAGCAGCTTGGGACAGGCCTACAATGAGCAGTTCTTC | CASSLGQAYNEQFF | - | - | TRBV5-1 | 14 | TRBJ2-1
TGCGCCAGCACTTCCGGGACAGGGCTGGTCCTAGTGCGGACGAATGAGCAGTTCTTC | CASTSGTGLVLVRTNEQFF | - | TRBD1 | TRBV4-1 | 19 | TRBJ2-1
TGTGCCAGAAGCTTCCTTCTCCTGACTAGCGGGGCCTACGAGCAGTACTTC | CARSFLLLTSGAYEQYF | - | TRBD2 | TRBV5-3 | 17 | TRBJ2-7
TGTGCCAGCAGTTTAAATAACTATGGCTACACCTTC | CASSLNNYGYTF | - | - | TRBV28 | 12 | TRBJ1-2
TGTGCCAGCTCCCCGAAGGGGGCAGGCTATGGCTACACCTTC | CASSPKGAGYGYTF | - | TRBD1 | TRBV18 | 14 | TRBJ1-2
TGCGCCAGCAGCTTGGGCTTGAACACTGAAGCTTTCTTT | CASSLGLNTEAFF | - | - | TRBV5-1 | 13 | TRBJ1-1
TGTGCCAGTAGTACGAGGACAGACGAAAAACTGTTTTTT | CASSTRTDEKLFF | - | - | TRBV19 | 13 | TRBJ1-4
TGTGCCAGCAGCCAAGTTTTGTACGAGCAGTACTTC | CASSQVLYEQYF | - | - | TRBV3-1/TRBV3-2 | 12 | TRBJ2-7
TGTGCCACCAGTGACCCCGGGACAGCAGAGACCCAGTACTTC | CATSDPGTAETQYF | - | TRBD1 | TRBV24-1 | 14 | TRBJ2-5
TGTGCCAGCAGCTTGGCCGGTCAGCTCTATGGCTACACCTTC | CASSLAGQLYGYTF | - | - | TRBV5-4 | 14 | TRBJ1-2
TGTGCCAGCAGCTTTTTGGGTCAAGGCTACACCTTC | CASSFLGQGYTF | - | - | TRBV7-3 | 12 | TRBJ1-2
TGCGCCAGCAGCTTGGTTAGGGAAGGGGAGCAGTACTTC | CASSLVREGEQYF | few | - | TRBV5-1 | 13 | TRBJ2-7